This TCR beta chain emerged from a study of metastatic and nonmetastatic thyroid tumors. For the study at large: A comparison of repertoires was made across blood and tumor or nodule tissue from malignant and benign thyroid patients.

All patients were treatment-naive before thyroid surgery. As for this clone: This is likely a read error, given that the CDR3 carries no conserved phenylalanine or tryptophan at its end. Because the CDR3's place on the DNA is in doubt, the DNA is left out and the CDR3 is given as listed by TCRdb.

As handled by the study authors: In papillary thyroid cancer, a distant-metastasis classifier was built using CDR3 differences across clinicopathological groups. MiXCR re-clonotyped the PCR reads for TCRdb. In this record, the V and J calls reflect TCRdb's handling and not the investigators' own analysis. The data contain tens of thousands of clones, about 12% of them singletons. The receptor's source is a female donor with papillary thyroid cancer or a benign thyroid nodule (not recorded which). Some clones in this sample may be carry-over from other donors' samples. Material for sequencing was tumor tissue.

The CDR3 here is CASSLSGLIGLEKYI. The genes are TRBV6-2 or TRBV6-3 and TRBJ2-7; the D call TRBD2 from the table was never checked on the DNA. Counting both end residues, the CDR3 totals 15 amino acids. Germline V gene sequence: CDR1 MNHEY, CDR2 SVGEGT.